These T cell receptor beta chains were read from a single sample in a study of CD8+ T cells in alopecia areata. Repertoires were generated with immunoSEQ multiplex PCR, while TCRdb's copy carries only in-frame clones and drops some. This table has roughly 35,000 clones, around three fifths appearing once. The sample consisted of NKG2D-high CD8+ T cells sorted from blood. These TCRs come from a human donor with alopecia areata. CDR3s include the opening cysteine and the closing phenylalanine or tryptophan. The D gene is left open where the match is weak. The size field is filled for only some rows; it gives once, few, many or a size class.

>TRBV9|TRBJ2-3|NA|NA
CASSATSVGGRTDTQYF
TGTGCCAGCAGCGCTACTTCCGTCGGGGGGCGAACAGATACGCAGTATTTT
>TRBV5-1|TRBJ1-5|NA|NA
CASSLRQNQPQHF
TGCGCCAGCAGCTTGCGGCAAAATCAGCCCCAGCATTTT
>TRBV30|TRBJ2-1|NA|NA
CAWSVLANEQFF
TGTGCCTGGAGTGTACTTGCCAATGAGCAGTTCTTC
>TRBV13|TRBJ2-7|NA|NA
CASSSRYDGNEQYF
TGTGCCAGCAGCTCCCGATATGACGGAAACGAGCAGTACTTC
>TRBV4-3|TRBJ2-5|NA|NA
CASSQEPTPQETQYF
TGCGCCAGCAGCCAAGAGCCGACACCACAAGAGACCCAGTACTTC
>TRBV12-5|TRBJ2-5|TRBD2|few
CASGFLLAGKETQYF
TGTGCTAGTGGTTTCCTGCTAGCGGGAAAAGAGACCCAGTACTTC
>TRBV19|TRBJ2-1|NA|NA
CASSMGGNEQFF
TGTGCCAGTAGTATGGGGGGCAATGAGCAGTTCTTC
>TRBV9|TRBJ2-1|NA|NA
CASSVVVGDEQFF
TGTGCCAGCAGCGTAGTGGTTGGAGATGAGCAGTTCTTC
>TRBV28|TRBJ2-3|NA|NA
CASSLPRWGEFTDTQYF
TGTGCCAGCAGTCTTCCGCGTTGGGGGGAGTTCACAGATACGCAGTATTTT
>TRBV29-1|TRBJ1-2|NA|few
CSVEGRDGYTF
TGCAGCGTTGAAGGGAGGGATGGCTACACCTTC
>TRBV5-5|TRBJ2-2|TRBD1|few
CASRFGTETGELFF
TGTGCCAGCAGGTTTGGGACAGAGACCGGGGAGCTGTTTTTT
>TRBV29-1|TRBJ2-1|TRBD2|few
CSVVTSGSYNEQFF
TGCAGCGTCGTAACTAGCGGGAGCTACAATGAGCAGTTCTTC
>TRBV29-1|TRBJ1-3|NA|NA
CSAEGGRPGGNTIYF
TGCAGCGCCGAGGGTGGTCGTCCGGGCGGAAACACCATATATTTT
>TRBV4-3|TRBJ2-2|NA|NA
CASSRPLGSGTGELFF
TGCGCCAGCAGCCGGCCCCTGGGCTCCGGCACCGGGGAGCTGTTTTTT
>TRBV7-6|TRBJ2-1|NA|NA
CASSTSPHNEQFF
TGTGCCAGCAGCACGAGCCCCCACAATGAGCAGTTCTTC
>TRBV6-5|TRBJ2-7|NA|NA
CASSLGLASSYEQYF
TGTGCCAGCAGTTTGGGACTGGCCAGCTCCTACGAGCAGTACTTC
>TRBV7-2|TRBJ2-1|TRBD2|few
CASSFGLAVYNEQFF
TGTGCCAGCAGCTTCGGACTAGCGGTATACAATGAGCAGTTCTTC
>TRBV4-1|TRBJ1-5|NA|NA
CASSQAVHPRAYNQPQHF
TGCGCCAGCAGCCAAGCCGTCCACCCCAGGGCGTACAATCAGCCCCAGCATTTT
>TRBV7-3|TRBJ2-5|NA|NA
CASSLVGQETQYF
TGTGCCAGCAGCTTAGTTGGGCAAGAGACCCAGTACTTC
>TRBV7-8|TRBJ2-3|NA|NA
CASSLVGDTQYF
TGTGCCAGCAGCTTAGTGGGAGATACGCAGTATTTT
>TRBV7-9|TRBJ1-4|TRBD1|NA
CASSPRGGGSTNEKLFF
TGTGCCAGCAGCCCCAGAGGGGGCGGCTCAACTAATGAAAAACTGTTTTTT
>TRBV6-5|TRBJ2-7|NA|few
CASSSTLNYEQYF
TGTGCCAGCAGTTCCACGTTAAATTACGAGCAGTACTTC
>TRBV7-9|TRBJ1-5|NA|few
CASSRQGPQHF
TGTGCCAGCAGCCGTCAAGGGCCCCAGCATTTT
>TRBV6-5|TRBJ2-7|NA|few
CASIPGAGGAYEQYF
TGTGCCAGCATCCCGGGGGCAGGGGGAGCCTACGAGCAGTACTTC
>TRBV25-1|TRBJ2-3|TRBD2|NA
CASSTSGGTDTQYF
TGTGCCAGCAGCACTAGCGGGGGAACAGATACGCAGTATTTT
>TRBV28|TRBJ2-7|TRBD2|NA
CASSPTGTSGYEQYF
TGTGCCAGCAGTCCCACCGGGACTAGCGGTTACGAGCAGTACTTC
>TRBV28|TRBJ2-5|TRBD2|NA
CASSLLVPSGRLQTQYF
TGTGCCAGCAGTTTATTGGTCCCTAGCGGGAGATTACAGACCCAGTACTTC
>TRBV28|TRBJ2-7|TRBD2|NA
CASSFQAGGGLSYEQYF
TGTGCCAGCAGTTTTCAAGCGGGAGGTGGCCTCTCCTACGAGCAGTACTTC
>TRBV7-3|TRBJ1-2|NA|NA
CASSFDNRYGYTF
TGTGCCAGCAGCTTTGACAACCGCTATGGCTACACCTTC
>TRBV7-9|TRBJ2-2|NA|few
CASSSDLRGAGELFF
TGTGCCAGCAGCTCTGACCTCCGAGGGGCCGGGGAGCTGTTTTTT
>TRBV5-1|TRBJ2-2|NA|NA
CASSLALANTGELFF
TGCGCCAGCAGCCTCGCCCTAGCGAACACCGGGGAGCTGTTTTTT
>TRBV11-1|TRBJ2-7|NA|once
CASSLGSSAATQSSYEQYF
TGTGCCAGCAGCTTAGGTTCCTCGGCAGCAACCCAGAGCTCCTACGAGCAGTACTTC
>TRBV4-3|TRBJ2-1|NA|NA
CASSPLGQGFSYNEQFF
TGCGCCAGCAGCCCCCTTGGGCAGGGCTTCTCCTACAATGAGCAGTTCTTC
>TRBV29-1|TRBJ1-2|NA|NA
CSVPNPLGGDGYTF
TGCAGCGTTCCAAACCCCCTCGGTGGCGATGGCTACACCTTC
>TRBV9|TRBJ2-5|NA|NA
CASSGRPLGPRETQYF
TGTGCCAGCAGCGGACGACCCCTAGGGCCCCGGGAGACCCAGTACTTC
>TRBV7-8|TRBJ2-7|NA|NA
CASSQDVGEQYF
TGCGCCAGCAGCCAAGATGTGGGCGAGCAGTACTTC
>TRBV11-3|TRBJ2-1|TRBD2|few
CASSSLPTGLGYNEQFF
TGTGCCAGCAGCTCCTTACCGACGGGACTAGGGTACAATGAGCAGTTCTTC
>TRBV2|TRBJ2-7|TRBD1|many
CASSTDRGGDEQYF
TGTGCCAGCAGTACGGACAGGGGTGGGGACGAGCAGTACTTC
>TRBV27|TRBJ2-5|TRBD1|NA
CASQSGQGIPQEYF
TGTGCCAGCCAGTCGGGACAGGGAATCCCTCAAGAGTACTTC
>TRBV4-3|TRBJ2-1|TRBD1|NA
CASSHGQVLYNEQFF
TGCGCCAGCAGCCACGGACAGGTCTTATACAATGAGCAGTTCTTC
>TRBV2|TRBJ1-5|TRBD1|NA
CASSTLRGGGQGDRNQPQHF
TGTGCCAGCAGTACCCTGAGGGGAGGCGGACAGGGGGATCGCAATCAGCCCCAGCATTTT
>TRBV19|TRBJ2-2|NA|few
CASSITDGYTGELFF
TGTGCCAGTAGTATTACGGACGGATACACCGGGGAGCTGTTTTTT
>TRBV19|TRBJ2-1|NA|NA
CATGDSMYNEQFF
TGTGCCACTGGGGACTCCATGTACAATGAGCAGTTCTTC
>TRBV10-3|TRBJ2-1|NA|few
CAISVSENEQFF
TGTGCCATCAGTGTTAGTGAGAATGAGCAGTTCTTC
>TRBV27|TRBJ2-3|TRBD2|NA
CASSPLAGGPPDTQYF
TGTGCCAGCAGTCCTTTGGCGGGAGGGCCTCCAGATACGCAGTATTTT